These 21 T cell receptor beta chains originate from one sample sequenced in a study of PD-L1 blockade in urothelial cancer. The table came from immunoSEQ multiplex PCR; TCRdb's copy has only in-frame clones and leaves some out. The table lists over 45,000 clones, 86% of them singletons. As to time point: pretreatment peripheral blood. The sequencing here drew on PBMCs, taken around atezolizumab (anti-PD-L1) treatment. The source of these receptors is a man aged 60 to 69 with urothelial cancer.

The chain employs TRBV6-1 and TRBJ2-7; 11 nucleotides align to TRBD2. The germline CDR1 and CDR2 sequences are MNHNS and SASEGT. The CDR3 totals 16 residues. J gave up 2 bases and V 0 bases, and 3 bases lay outside the gene matches. The CDR3 bases are TGTGCCAGCAGTGAAGCGGCACTAGCGGGGGCCTACGAGCAGTACTTC. This encodes CASSEAALAGAYEQYF.

Only one count was recorded for this clone. This chain connects TRBV5-1 to TRBJ2-7, with D possibly matching TRBD2 (5 bases). The CDR3 contains 13 residues. V was cut by 5 bases and J by 5 bases, with 14 bases left in between. CDR1 SGHRS and CDR2 YFSETQ come from the germline V gene. The CDR3 is CASRREPWDEQYF. CDR3 DNA sequence: TGCGCCAGCAGGAGGGAACCCTGGGACGAGCAGTACTTC.

The chain employs TRBV5-1 and TRBJ2-7; 9 nucleotides align to TRBD2. Germline V gene lookup returns CDR1 SGHRS and CDR2 YFSETQ. V dropped 4 bases and J dropped 4; count of bases not matched to a gene: 12. The CDR3 consists of 16 residues. The CDR3, as DNA: TGCGCCAGCAGCGACGGGGCGGGGGGGATCGGGTACGAGCAGTACTTC. This sequence encodes CASSDGAGGIGYEQYF.

This chain links TRBV10-3 with TRBJ2-7; 7 positions agree with TRBD2. The germline CDR1 and CDR2 sequences are ENHRY and SYGVKD. The CDR3 runs to 16 residues. The trim removed 5 bases at V and 0 bases at J, leaving 10 bases unmatched. CDR3: CAISPAGLADSYEQYF. The CDR3, as DNA: TGTGCCATCAGTCCGGCGGGGCTAGCGGACTCCTACGAGCAGTACTTC.

V gene TRBV30 combines with J gene TRBJ2-5, with D possibly being TRBD1 (6 bases). Germline V gene data show CDR1 as GTSNPN and CDR2 as SVGIG (reference sequence). The CDR3 covers 15 residues. Trimming took 1 base from V and 2 from J, leaving 14 bases between them. CDR3 residues: CAWSGTQGSQETQYF. The DNA of the CDR3 is TGTGCCTGGAGTGGAACACAGGGATCGCAAGAGACCCAGTACTTC. Drawing the rest from reference TRBV30 and TRBJ2-5, the complete variable domain is SQTIHQWPATLVQPVGSPLSLECTVEGTSNPNLYWYRQAAGRGLQLLFYSVGIGQISSEVPQNLSASRPQDRQFILSSKKLLLSDSGFYLCAWSGTQGSQETQYFGPGTRLLVL.

Here the CDR3 reads CASSEARGVVGQPQHF. CDR3 in DNA: TGTGCCAGCAGTGAAGCCCGCGGGGTGGTAGGACAGCCCCAGCATTTT. V gene TRBV2 combines with J gene TRBJ1-5; D gene ambiguous. Trimming took 0 bases from V and 7 from J, leaving 16 bases between them. Germline loops: CDR1 SNHLY, CDR2 FYNNEI. The CDR3 consists of 16 residues.

This chain joins TRBV18 and TRBJ2-7; 7 nucleotides match TRBD1. CDR1 and CDR2 from the germline V gene are KGHSH and LQKENI. The CDR3 loop spans 14 amino acids. V shed 4 bases, J shed 6 bases, and the junction held 9 bases outside the gene matches. The CDR3 reads CASSLRGQEGEQYF. The CDR3 coding sequence is TGTGCCAGCTCACTAAGGGGGCAAGAAGGCGAGCAGTACTTC.

This clone was detected a few times. The chain recombines TRBV30 with TRBJ1-1; the D gene is possibly TRBD1 (5 bases). With 3 bases removed from V and 11 bases from J, the gap between germline ends came to 13 bases. The germline V gene encodes CDR1 GTSNPN and CDR2 SVGIG (reference sequence). The CDR3 covers 11 residues. CDR3: CAWRWTKAAFF. CDR3 bases: TGTGCCTGGAGGTGGACAAAGGCGGCTTTCTTT. The full variable domain, its missing parts supplied by reference TRBV30 and TRBJ1-1, is SQTIHQWPATLVQPVGSPLSLECTVEGTSNPNLYWYRQAAGRGLQLLFYSVGIGQISSEVPQNLSASRPQDRQFILSSKKLLLSDSGFYLCAWRWTKAAFFGQGTRLTVV.

The chain combines TRBV6-1 with TRBJ1-2, with 8 bases that match TRBD1. This CDR3 contains 15 residues. Germline CDR1 and CDR2: MNHNS and SASEGT. Trimming cost V 2 bases and J 1 base; bases outside gene matches: 3. CDR3 in DNA: TGTGCCAGCAGTGAACAGGGGGCGAGTAACTATGGCTACACCTTC. This gives the protein CASSEQGASNYGYTF.

This clone was seen only a few times. The chain combines TRBV27 with TRBJ2-6, with 12 bases aligning to TRBD1. CDR3 length equals 17 residues. The V gene end was trimmed by 6 bases and the J gene end by 3 bases; junction bases not matched to a gene: 6. Germline V gene data show CDR1 as MNHEY and CDR2 as SMNVEV (reference sequence). CDR3 nucleotides: TGTGCCAGCAGCAGGGGACAGGGGGCGCTTGGGGCCAACGTCCTGACTTTC. Protein product: CASSRGQGALGANVLTF.

V and J are TRBV10-3 and TRBJ2-2; 10 nucleotides agree with TRBD2. This CDR3 region has 16 residues. The ends lost 5 bases at V and 0 bases at J; junction bases unmatched: 3. Per the germline V gene, CDR1 is ENHRY and CDR2 is SYGVKD. In DNA, the CDR3 is TGTGCCATCAGTTTAGCGGGAGGAGCGAACACCGGGGAGCTGTTTTTT. Amino acid sequence: CAISLAGGANTGELFF.

This chain links TRBV7-2 with TRBJ2-7, with a weak D call TRBD1 (6 bases). From germline, CDR1 is SGHTA and CDR2 FQGNSA. V was trimmed by 6 bases and J by 5 bases, leaving 14 bases between them. The CDR3 spans 13 residues. CDR3 amino acids: CASRLNRDNEQYF. In DNA form, the CDR3 reads TGTGCCAGCAGGCTAAACAGGGACAACGAGCAGTACTTC.

CDR3 DNA sequence: TGTGCCAGCAGCTTCCCAGTTGATGGTGGGGAGCTGTTTTTT. It codes for CASSFPVDGGELFF. This chain links TRBV11-2 with TRBJ2-2; no clear D. This CDR3 has 14 amino acids. The V gene's germline CDR1 is SGHAT and CDR2 FQNNGV. Trimming pared 3 bases from V and 8 bases from J, leaving 13 bases between.

This clone was seen a few times. The chain recombines TRBV7-9 with TRBJ2-7, with 7 bases lining up with TRBD1. The V segment lost 5 bases and the J segment 3 bases; nucleotides outside the gene matches: 13. The CDR3 runs 16 residues. The germline gives CDR1 SEHNR, CDR2 FQNEAQ (reference sequence). The CDR3 loop is CASSKNSDRSIYEQYF. CDR3 nucleotide sequence: TGTGCCAGCAGCAAAAATTCGGACAGGAGTATCTACGAGCAGTACTTC.

The CDR3 spells CASADGIKTEAFF. DNA for the CDR3: TGTGCCAGCGCAGACGGGATCAAAACTGAAGCTTTCTTT. The chain combines TRBV5-4 with TRBJ1-1; D ambiguous. Trimming stripped 7 bases from V and 5 bases from J, with 15 bases between. The CDR3 has 13 residues. Per germline, CDR1 SGHNT and CDR2 YYREEE (reference sequence).

The chain links TRBV9 to TRBJ1-6; 8 bases line up with TRBD1. Germline trimming cut 3 bases from V and 1 base from J; bases unmatched to any gene: 15. CDR3 length equals 20 residues. Germline V lookup: CDR1 SGDLS, CDR2 YYNGEE. The CDR3 DNA sequence: TGTGCCAGCAGCGACCCTACAGGGGGATTAACCAATTCCTATAATTCACCCCTCCACTTT. Protein product: CASSDPTGGLTNSYNSPLHF. The full variable domain, in which reference TRBV9 and TRBJ1-6 provide the parts outside the CDR3, is DSGVTQTPKHLITATGQRVTLRCSPRSGDLSVYWYQQSLDQGLQFLIQYYNGEERAKGNILERFSAQQFPDLHSELNLSSLELGDSALYFCASSDPTGGLTNSYNSPLHFGNGTRLTVT.

The chain's CDR3 is CASSRASGDNEQFF. CDR3 nucleotide sequence: TGTGCCAGTAGTAGGGCTAGCGGTGACAATGAGCAGTTCTTC. The chain carries TRBV19 and TRBJ2-1; 7 positions match TRBD2. V dropped 4 bases and J dropped 5; count of bases not matched to a gene: 5. CDR1 and CDR2 (germline): LNHDA, SQIVND (reference sequence). The CDR3 has 14 amino acids.

The chain is built from TRBV6-1 and TRBJ1-1; TRBD1 agrees at 7 bases. The CDR3 loop spans 15 amino acids. V shed 0 bases and J 0 bases; nucleotides not matched to a gene: 1. Germline-derived CDR1 and CDR2 are MNHNS and SASEGT. CDR3 DNA sequence: TGTGCCAGCAGTGAAGCGGACAGGCTGAACACTGAAGCTTTCTTT. It specifies CASSEADRLNTEAFF.

The V and J genes are TRBV5-1 and TRBJ2-1; D might be TRBD2 (5 bases). Between the trimmed V and J ends, which lost 2 bases and 0 bases, there was a span of 12 bases. CDR1 SGHRS and CDR2 YFSETQ come from the germline V gene. CDR3 length: 16 residues. CDR3 loop: CASSLQSGNSYNEQFF. The CDR3 DNA sequence: TGCGCCAGCAGCTTACAAAGCGGCAACTCCTACAATGAGCAGTTCTTC.

This chain links TRBV5-4 with TRBJ2-7, with 7 bases identical to TRBD1. The CDR3 is 15 residues long. The germline V gene has CDR1 SGHNT and CDR2 YYREEE (reference sequence). V was pared by 4 bases and J by 2 bases, with 9 bases of the junction left unmatched. In nucleotides, the CDR3 is TGTGCCAGCAGCCGACAGGGCCCTAAAACCTACGAGCAGTACTTC. Translating gives CASSRQGPKTYEQYF.

The chain uses TRBV11-2 and TRBJ2-1, with D hard to call. This CDR3 contains 13 residues. V shed 2 bases and J shed 6 bases, with 8 bases lying between them. Per the germline V gene, CDR1 is SGHAT and CDR2 is FQNNGV. Here the CDR3 reads CASSLSQVNEQFF. In DNA, the CDR3 is TGTGCCAGCAGCTTAAGCCAGGTCAATGAGCAGTTCTTC.